The 11 T cell receptor beta chains given below trace back to one sample, sequenced in a study of T-cell reconstitution after alpha-beta-depleted transplantation in children. Unique molecular identifiers were used in preparing the TCRbeta library. TCRdb re-derived calls from the PCR reads in MiXCR, one entry per CDR3 protein. This table holds about 110,000 distinct CDR3 sequences, 10% found once. Specimen: PBMCs from the stem cell graft donor, collected from the stem cell graft. These receptors came from a human donor who donated a stem cell graft to a child with acute lymphoblastic leukemia.

The table lists this clonotype with many counts. The chain joins TRBV28 to TRBJ2-4; D may be TRBD1 or TRBD2 (5 bases each). This CDR3 comprises 15 residues. V dropped 3 bases and J dropped 5 bases, with 14 bases sitting between them. Germline V CDR1 and CDR2: MDHEN, SYDVKM. The DNA of the CDR3 is TGTGCCAGCAGTTTGAGAATGGGACGGCAAAACATTCAGTACTTC. Its translation is CASSLRMGRQNIQYF.

In its sample, this clonotype was seen many times. The V gene is TRBV6-5, the J gene TRBJ2-7, with TRBD2 as a possible D gene (6 bases). The length of the CDR3 is 13 residues. Trimming left V 0 bases short and J 3 bases short, with 6 bases between. Per the germline V gene, CDR1 is MNHEY and CDR2 is SVGAGI. This CDR3 reads CASSYSRDYEQYF. DNA of the CDR3: TGTGCCAGCAGTTACTCGCGGGACTACGAGCAGTACTTC.

There are many counts of this clonotype. The V call is TRBV20-1, the J call TRBJ1-6; tentative D call: TRBD1 (5 bases). The ends were cut back, 7 bases at V and 0 bases at J, with 10 bases in the middle. CDR3 length: 14 residues. Looked up from germline, CDR1 is DFQATT and CDR2 is SNEGSKA (reference sequence). The CDR3: CSVLDSSYNSPLHF. CDR3 sequence (DNA): TGCAGTGTCCTCGACAGCTCCTATAATTCACCCCTCCACTTT.

Many counts were recorded for this clonotype. This rearrangement joins TRBV11-2 to TRBJ2-6; either TRBD1 or TRBD2 may fit D (5 bases each). CDR1 is SGHAT and CDR2 is FQNNGV in the germline V gene. CDR3 size: 19 residues. V lost 1 base and J 1 base, leaving 17 bases between the germline ends. The CDR3 loop reads CASSLGGTTPLSGANVLTF. The CDR3 region has the DNA TGTGCCAGCAGCTTAGGGGGGACCACCCCCTTATCTGGGGCCAACGTCCTGACTTTC. The whole variable domain, remainder taken from reference TRBV11-2 and TRBJ2-6, is EAGVAQSPRYKIIEKRQSVAFWCNPISGHATLYWYQQILGQGPKLLIQFQNNGVVDDSQLPKDRFSAERLKGVDSTLKIQPAKLEDSAVYLCASSLGGTTPLSGANVLTFGAGSRLTVL.

This clonotype was detected many times. The rearrangement joins TRBV5-1 to TRBJ2-1; D could derive from TRBD1 or TRBD2 (5 bases each). Looked up from germline, CDR1 is SGHRS and CDR2 is YFSETQ. Trimming cost V 4 bases and J 15 bases, with 14 bases left between them. The CDR3 has 11 amino acids. The CDR3 is CASSRGDSPFF. In DNA form, the CDR3 reads TGCGCCAGCAGCCGAGGGGATTCGCCGTTCTTC.

This clonotype occurred many times. The V call is TRBV6-5, the J call TRBJ1-5, with D maybe TRBD1 (5 bases). Germline V gene sequence: CDR1 MNHEY, CDR2 SVGAGI. With 4 bases removed from V and 7 bases from J, the gap between germline ends came to 14 bases. CDR3 size: 14 residues. CDR3 nucleotide sequence: TGTGCCAGCAGTTTAGAGGCAGGGCACCAGCCCCAGCATTTT. It translates to CASSLEAGHQPQHF.

This clonotype was detected ten times or more. The rearrangement links TRBV6-5 to TRBJ2-5, with TRBD2 as a possible D gene (5 bases). Germline CDR1 MNHEY, CDR2 SVGAGI. The CDR3 consists of 14 residues. V was trimmed by 4 bases and J by 4 bases, leaving 13 bases between them. CDR3: CASSSPTRIETQYF. The CDR3 DNA reads TGTGCCAGCAGTTCCCCTACTAGAATAGAGACCCAGTACTTC.

This clonotype has ten or more counts. The chain combines TRBV29-1 with TRBJ2-7; no clear D. There are 11 residues in the CDR3. Per germline, CDR1 SQVTM and CDR2 ANQGSEA. Between the trimmed V and J ends, which lost 1 base and 3 bases, there was a span of 4 bases. The CDR3 nucleotides are TGCAGCGTTGAAGTCCACTACGAGCAGTACTTC. This encodes CSVEVHYEQYF.

In its sample, this clonotype was seen many times. V and J are TRBV6-1 and TRBJ1-6; tentative D call: TRBD1 (6 bases). Per the germline V gene, CDR1 is MNHNS and CDR2 is SASEGT. V lost 7 bases to trimming and J lost 7 bases, with 14 bases between them. The CDR3 contains 14 residues. DNA for the CDR3: TGTGCCAGCACCTACGGGACACACAATTCACCCCTCCACTTT. It is translated as CASTYGTHNSPLHF.

This clonotype was recorded many times. J is TRBJ2-1 and V is TRBV12-3 or TRBV12-4; D may be TRBD1 or TRBD2 (5 bases each). Trimming left V 3 bases short and J 3 bases short, with 12 bases between. The length of the CDR3 is 15 residues. The DNA for the CDR3 is TGTGCCAGCAGTTTGCCGGGACGGCTCTACAATGAGCAGTTCTTC. This encodes CASSLPGRLYNEQFF.

This clonotype was picked up many times. One junction end disagrees with the germline gene, perhaps due to a read error. J is TRBJ2-1 and V is TRBV28, with 7 bases identical to TRBD1. Germline CDR1 reads MDHEN; CDR2 reads SYDVKM. The CDR3 has 13 amino acids. CDR3 in amino acids: CASWTGSNNDQFF. The CDR3 DNA reads TGTGCCAGCTGGACAGGTTCGAACAATGATCAGTTCTTC.